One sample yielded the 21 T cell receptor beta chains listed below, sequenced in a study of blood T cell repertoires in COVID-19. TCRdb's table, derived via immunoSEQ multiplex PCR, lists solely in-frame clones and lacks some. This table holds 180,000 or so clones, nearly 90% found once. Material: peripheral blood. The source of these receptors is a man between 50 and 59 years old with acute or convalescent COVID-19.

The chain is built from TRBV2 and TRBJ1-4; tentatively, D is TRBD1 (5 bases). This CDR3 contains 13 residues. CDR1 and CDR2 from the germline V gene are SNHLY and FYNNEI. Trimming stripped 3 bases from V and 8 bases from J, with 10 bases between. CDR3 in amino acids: CASSDTGGEKLFF. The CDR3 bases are TGTGCCAGCAGTGACACGGGGGGGGAAAAACTGTTTTTT.

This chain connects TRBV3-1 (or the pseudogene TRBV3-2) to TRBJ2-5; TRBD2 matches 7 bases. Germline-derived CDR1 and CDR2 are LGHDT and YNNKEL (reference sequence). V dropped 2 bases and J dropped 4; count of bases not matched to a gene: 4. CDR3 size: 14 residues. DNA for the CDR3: TGTGCCAGCAGCCAATTAGCGGGCCCAGAGACCCAGTACTTC. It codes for CASSQLAGPETQYF.

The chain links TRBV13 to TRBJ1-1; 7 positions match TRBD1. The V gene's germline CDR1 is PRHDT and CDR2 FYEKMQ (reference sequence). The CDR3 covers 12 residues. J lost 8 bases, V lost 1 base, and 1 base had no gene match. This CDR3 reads CASSLVDREAFF. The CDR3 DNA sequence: TGTGCCAGCAGCTTAGTGGACAGGGAAGCTTTCTTT.

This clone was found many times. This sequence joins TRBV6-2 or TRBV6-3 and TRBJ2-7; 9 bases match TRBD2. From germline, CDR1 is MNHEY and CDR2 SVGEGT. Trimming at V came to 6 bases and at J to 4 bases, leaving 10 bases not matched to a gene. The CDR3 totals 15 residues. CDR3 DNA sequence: TGTGCCAGCAGCACCTCGGGACTAGCAGTGTACGAGCAGTACGTC. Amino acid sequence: CASSTSGLAVYEQYV.

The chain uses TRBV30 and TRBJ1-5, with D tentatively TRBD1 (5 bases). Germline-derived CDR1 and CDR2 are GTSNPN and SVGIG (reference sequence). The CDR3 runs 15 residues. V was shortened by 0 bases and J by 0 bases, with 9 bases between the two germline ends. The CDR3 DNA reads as TGTGCCTGGAGTGTAAAGGGGTTTAGCAATCAGCCCCAGCATTTT. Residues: CAWSVKGFSNQPQHF.

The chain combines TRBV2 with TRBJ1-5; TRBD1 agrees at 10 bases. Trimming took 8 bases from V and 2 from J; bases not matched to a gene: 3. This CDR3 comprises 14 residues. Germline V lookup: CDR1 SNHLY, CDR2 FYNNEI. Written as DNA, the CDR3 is TGTGCCAGCGGGGACAGGGGAGGCAATCAGCCCCAGCATTTT. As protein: CASGDRGGNQPQHF.

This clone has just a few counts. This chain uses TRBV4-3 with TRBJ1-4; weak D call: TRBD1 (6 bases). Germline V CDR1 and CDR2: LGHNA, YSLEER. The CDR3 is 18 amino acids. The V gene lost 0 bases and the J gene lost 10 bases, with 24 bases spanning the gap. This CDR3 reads CASSQEEFRHRARVKLFF. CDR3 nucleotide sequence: TGCGCCAGCAGCCAAGAAGAATTCCGCCACAGGGCGAGGGTAAAACTGTTTTTT.

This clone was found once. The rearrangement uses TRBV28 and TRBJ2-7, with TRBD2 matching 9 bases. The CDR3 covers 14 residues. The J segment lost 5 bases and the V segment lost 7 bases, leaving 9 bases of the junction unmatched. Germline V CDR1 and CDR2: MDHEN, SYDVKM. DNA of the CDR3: TGTGCCAGCAATAGCGGGAGTATAGGTAACGAGCAGTACTTC. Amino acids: CASNSGSIGNEQYF.

CDR3 residues: CASSLAASGGPAQYF. In DNA form, the CDR3 reads TGTGCCAGCAGCTTAGCGGCTAGCGGGGGGCCGGCCCAGTATTTT. The chain carries TRBV7-9 and TRBJ2-3, with 11 positions matching TRBD2. Per the germline V gene, CDR1 is SEHNR and CDR2 is FQNEAQ (reference sequence). The trim removed 0 bases at V and 12 bases at J, leaving 8 bases unmatched. This CDR3 is 15 amino acids long. Variable domain in full (rest from reference TRBV7-9 and TRBJ2-3): DTGVSQNPRHKITKRGQNVTFRCDPISEHNRLYWYRQTLGQGPEFLTYFQNEAQLEKSRLLSDRFSAERPKGSFSTLEIQRTEQGDSAMYLCASSLAASGGPAQYFGPGTRLTVL.

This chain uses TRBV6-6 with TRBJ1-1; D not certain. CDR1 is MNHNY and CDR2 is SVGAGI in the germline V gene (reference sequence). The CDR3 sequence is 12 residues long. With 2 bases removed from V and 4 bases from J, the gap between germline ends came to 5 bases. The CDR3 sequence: CASSYGRTEAFF. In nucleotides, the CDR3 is TGTGCCAGCAGTTACGGGCGCACTGAAGCTTTCTTT.

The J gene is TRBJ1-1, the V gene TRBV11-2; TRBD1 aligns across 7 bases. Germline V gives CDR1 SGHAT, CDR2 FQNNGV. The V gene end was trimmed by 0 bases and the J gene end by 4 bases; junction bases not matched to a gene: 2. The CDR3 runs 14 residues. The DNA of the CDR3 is TGTGCCAGCAGCTTAGAGGCAGGGGGCACTGAAGCTTTCTTT. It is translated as CASSLEAGGTEAFF. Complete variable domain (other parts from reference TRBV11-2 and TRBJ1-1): EAGVAQSPRYKIIEKRQSVAFWCNPISGHATLYWYQQILGQGPKLLIQFQNNGVVDDSQLPKDRFSAERLKGVDSTLKIQPAKLEDSAVYLCASSLEAGGTEAFFGQGTRLTVV.

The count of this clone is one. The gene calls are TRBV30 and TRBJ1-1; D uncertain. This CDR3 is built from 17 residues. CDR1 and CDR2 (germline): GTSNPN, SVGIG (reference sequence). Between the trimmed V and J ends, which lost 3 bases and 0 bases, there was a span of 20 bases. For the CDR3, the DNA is TGTGCCTGGAGGGGAGCGCGGGCAGGCACCATGAACACTGAAGCTTTCTTT. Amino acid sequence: CAWRGARAGTMNTEAFF. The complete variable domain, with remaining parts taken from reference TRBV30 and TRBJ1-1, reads SQTIHQWPATLVQPVGSPLSLECTVEGTSNPNLYWYRQAAGRGLQLLFYSVGIGQISSEVPQNLSASRPQDRQFILSSKKLLLSDSGFYLCAWRGARAGTMNTEAFFGQGTRLTVV.

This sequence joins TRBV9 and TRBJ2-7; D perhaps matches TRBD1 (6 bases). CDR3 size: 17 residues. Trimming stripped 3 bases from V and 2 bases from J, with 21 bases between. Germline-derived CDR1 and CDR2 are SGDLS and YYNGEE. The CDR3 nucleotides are TGTGCCAGCAGCGCCCTTGGGGACACCCAAGGGGCCTACGAGCAGTACTTC. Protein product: CASSALGDTQGAYEQYF.

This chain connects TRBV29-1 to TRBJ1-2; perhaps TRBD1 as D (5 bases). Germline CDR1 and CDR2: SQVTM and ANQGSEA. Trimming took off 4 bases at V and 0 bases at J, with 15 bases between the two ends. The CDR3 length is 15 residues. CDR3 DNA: TGCAGCGTTGGGGATATTAGGGGAACTAACTATGGCTACACCTTC. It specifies CSVGDIRGTNYGYTF.

CDR3 bases: TGTGCCAGCAGTTTAAGTTATAGGCCAGGAGGAATGTACACAGATACGCAGTATTTT. It codes for CASSLSYRPGGMYTDTQYF. V usage is TRBV27 and J usage is TRBJ2-3, with D perhaps TRBD2 (5 bases). Trimming took off 2 bases at V and 2 bases at J, with 23 bases between the two ends. The CDR3 has 19 amino acids. Germline V gene lookup returns CDR1 MNHEY and CDR2 SMNVEV (reference sequence).

CDR3 loop: CASIRDRGRSAPLHF. Here the CDR3 DNA reads TGTGCCAGCATTCGGGACAGGGGGAGAAGTGCGCCCCTCCACTTT. The chain has TRBV6-5 and TRBJ1-6; 11 bases match TRBD1. CDR1 and CDR2 from the germline V gene are MNHEY and SVGAGI. The CDR3 is 15 residues long. V shed 7 bases and J 13 bases; nucleotides not matched to a gene: 12.

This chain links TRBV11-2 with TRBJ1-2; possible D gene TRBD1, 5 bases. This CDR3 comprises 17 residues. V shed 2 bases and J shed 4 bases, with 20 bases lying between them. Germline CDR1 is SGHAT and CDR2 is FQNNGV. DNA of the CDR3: TGTGCCAGCAGCTTATCAGGGCTTAGTTCTTTTGGCTATGGCTACACCTTC. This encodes CASSLSGLSSFGYGYTF.

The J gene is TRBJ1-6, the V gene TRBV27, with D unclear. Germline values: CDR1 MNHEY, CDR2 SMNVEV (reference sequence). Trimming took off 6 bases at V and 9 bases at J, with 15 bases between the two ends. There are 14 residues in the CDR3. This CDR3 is CASSPVASGSPLHF. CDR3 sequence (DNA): TGTGCCAGCAGCCCGGTTGCCTCGGGTTCACCCCTCCACTTT.

CDR3 residues: CASSQDGGGSYEQYF. For the CDR3, the DNA is TGTGCCAGCAGCCAAGATGGCGGGGGCTCCTACGAGCAGTACTTC. The chain couples TRBV3-1 (or the pseudogene TRBV3-2) to TRBJ2-7; 7 bases fit TRBD2. Germline CDR1 LGHDT, CDR2 YNNKEL (reference sequence). The CDR3 sequence is 15 residues long. V was clipped by 0 bases and J by 0 bases; unmatched bases: 2.

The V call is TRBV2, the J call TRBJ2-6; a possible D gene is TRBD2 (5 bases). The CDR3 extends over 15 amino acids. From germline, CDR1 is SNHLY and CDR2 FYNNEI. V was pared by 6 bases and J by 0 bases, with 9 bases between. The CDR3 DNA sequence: TGTGCCAGCAGGAGGGAGAGCTCTGGGGCCAACGTCCTGACTTTC. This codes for CASRRESSGANVLTF.

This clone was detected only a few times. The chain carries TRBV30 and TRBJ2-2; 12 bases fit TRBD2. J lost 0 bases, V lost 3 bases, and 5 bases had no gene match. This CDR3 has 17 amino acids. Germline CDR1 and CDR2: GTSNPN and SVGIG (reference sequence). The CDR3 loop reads CAWRGLAGSANTGELFF. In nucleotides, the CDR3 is TGTGCCTGGAGGGGACTAGCGGGCTCCGCGAACACCGGGGAGCTGTTTTTT.